The sequence of this T cell receptor (beta chain) was determined in a study of blood T cell repertoires in COVID-19 (TCRdb year 2020). In terms of the full investigation: The collaborator samples originated in the United States, Italy and Spain and spanned the acute and convalescent phases of COVID-19. The material from the prospective study consisted of cDNA or gDNA derived from T cells, B-cell-depleted T cells, or PBMCs. Deeply sampled blood TCRbeta repertoires from subjects exposed to, actively infected with, or recovered from COVID-19 were included in the dataset. The repertoires were released in a freely available public database meant as a resource for research on the immune response to SARS-CoV-2. The samples were drawn from two sources: the first 160 participants of the ongoing ImmuneRACE study, and over 950 subjects contributed by 6 global collaborators. Sample metadata almost always included a de-identified subject ID, COVID-19 status, age in years and sex. HLA class I and class II types, where available, came from metadata supplied by the sample provider rather than from assay-based typing. The investigation overall reported the following: The quantity of clinical and demographic metadata differed by source and by participant and was supplied without curation.

From cysteine to phenylalanine, the CDR3 is 12 amino acids long. Kept here is only the CDR3 DNA, which spans 36 bases and is read in frame from base 1. From the germline V gene (reference sequence), CDR1 is SEHNR and CDR2 is FQNEAQ. V is cut by 5 bases and J by 9 bases, and the space between the germline ends is 11 bases. Each collaborating institution followed its own protocols to collect whole blood in K2EDTA tubes. Collaborator samples were shipped for TCRbeta analysis as frozen whole blood, isolated PBMCs, or DNA extracted from either sample type. This clone has just a few counts. No cognate antigen has been identified for it. No much larger clone is present one base from it, and per-base qualities are unavailable. TCRbeta CDR3 regions were amplified from genomic DNA using the immunoSEQ Assay, a bias-controlled multiplex PCR. For the original study's pipeline: The number of nucleated cells in each sample was estimated by amplification of reference gene primers within the assay. To quantify the absolute abundance of each unique TCRbeta CDR3 rearrangement, sequence reads were collapsed and filtered. For each sample, productive Simpson clonality was calculated as the square root of Simpson's diversity index over productive rearrangements. TCRdb holds this immuneACCESS table with in-frame rearrangements only. Some clones are missing; in checked studies, unresolved V genes explain under half, and the rest has no known cause. D and trimming were read from the DNA, whereas the V and J calls and clone size are those reported in that table. This sample is represented by 97,000 or so clones; approximately 82% of them were singletons. The ten largest make up 8.5% to 12% of the sample.

Sequencing was done on a sample of peripheral blood. The TCR sequence derives from a man between 65 and 85 years old with acute or convalescent COVID-19. The V gene is TRBV7-9 and the J gene is TRBJ1-3; the D region possibly corresponds to TRBD1 (6 bases align). The CDR3 loop reads CASSPGVGTIYF. The DNA is TGTGCCAGCAGCCCAGGGGTAGGCACCATATATTTT.